These 25 T cell receptor beta chains came from one sample sequenced in a study of blood T cells in healthy people across ages. A second PCR of about 6 to 11 cycles used a sample-barcoded 5' primer and a J-beta primer mix. In TCRdb, the 5' RACE reads were re-called with MiXCR into one record per CDR3 protein. The sample shows about 1.4 million distinct CDR3 sequences, roughly 59% of them seen only once. Material for sequencing was blood. These receptors were taken from a young man in good health.

The chain employs TRBV15 and TRBJ2-1; D unclear. CDR3 length: 13 amino acids. Trimming shortened V by 0 bases and J by 8 bases, and 8 bases separated the two germline ends. CDR1 is LNHNV, CDR2 YYDKDF, per germline (reference sequence). The DNA for the CDR3 is TGTGCCACCAGCAGAGATATGGGGTATGAGCAGTTCTTC. It specifies CATSRDMGYEQFF. The full variable domain, rest sourced from reference TRBV15 and TRBJ2-1, is DAMVIQNPRYQVTQFGKPVTLSCSQTLNHNVMYWYQQKSSQAPKLLFHYYDKDFNNEADTPDNFQSRRPNTSFCFLDIRSPGLGDTAMYLCATSRDMGYEQFFGPGTRLTVL.

The sample holds a few counts of this clonotype. This chain links TRBV12-5 with TRBJ2-3; D gene unclear. CDR1 and CDR2 from the germline V gene are LGHNT and FRNRAP. This CDR3 spans 11 amino acids. Trimming pared 2 bases from V and 4 bases from J, leaving 1 base between. CDR3 loop: CASGLSDTQYF. DNA of the CDR3: TGTGCTAGTGGTTTGTCAGATACGCAGTATTTT.

The chain joins TRBV10-3 to TRBJ2-1, with 8 bases fitting TRBD1. Germline V lookup: CDR1 ENHRY, CDR2 SYGVKD. This CDR3 is built from 14 residues. V lost 3 bases to trimming and J lost 12 bases; unmatched junction nucleotides: 10. DNA of the CDR3: TGTGCCATCAGTGACACCGGGACAGGCATAGGGCAGTTCTTC. Residues: CAISDTGTGIGQFF.

The V gene is TRBV20-1, the J gene TRBJ2-1, with TRBD2 matching over 8 bases. CDR1 DFQATT and CDR2 SNEGSKA come from the germline V gene (reference sequence). The CDR3 totals 15 residues. The ends lost 3 bases at V and 6 bases at J; junction bases unmatched: 10. CDR3 nucleotides: TGCAGTGCTAGGCGGACTAGCATCCTGGGCAATGAGCAGTTCTTC. This codes for CSARRTSILGNEQFF.

The rearrangement joins TRBV20-1 to TRBJ2-3; 11 nucleotides line up with TRBD2. Germline CDR1 reads DFQATT; CDR2 reads SNEGSKA (reference sequence). The V and J ends lost 6 bases and 5 bases, in that order; junction bases with no gene match: 7. This CDR3 has 14 amino acids. As DNA, the CDR3 is TGCAGTGCCGATCCGGGACTAGCGGAAGATACGCAGTATTTT. Translated, it gives CSADPGLAEDTQYF.

V gene TRBV6-5 combines with J gene TRBJ1-2; weak D call: TRBD1 (6 bases). This CDR3 spans 13 amino acids. Germline values: CDR1 MNHEY, CDR2 SVGAGI. V was trimmed by 7 bases and J by 4 bases, leaving 13 bases between them. CDR3 protein: CASTRTALYGYTF. The CDR3 DNA is TGTGCCAGCACCCGGACAGCCCTCTATGGCTACACCTTC.

V usage is TRBV7-9 and J usage is TRBJ1-2; D possibly corresponds to TRBD1 (6 bases). Trimming removed 2 bases from V and 7 bases from J, with 11 bases in between. The CDR3 has 13 residues. Germline assignment: CDR1 SEHNR and CDR2 FQNEAQ (reference sequence). CDR3 sequence: CASSLIQGFGYTF. The CDR3 bases are TGTGCCAGCAGCTTAATACAGGGTTTTGGCTACACCTTC.

This clonotype has more than one count but fewer than ten. The J gene is TRBJ2-4, the V gene TRBV7-9, with 13 bases lining up with TRBD2. Judging by the DNA end, TRBJ2-7 fits better; the J call may be wrong. Germline CDR1 and CDR2: SEHNR and FQNEAQ (reference sequence). The CDR3 runs 16 residues. The CDR3 region is CASSVTGTSGAYEQYF. The CDR3 coding sequence is TGTGCCAGCAGCGTCACCGGGACTAGCGGGGCCTACGAGCAGTACTTC.

This clonotype was seen only a few times. The chain combines TRBV29-1 with TRBJ2-3, with D unclear. V was clipped by 1 base and J by 0 bases, with 5 bases between them. Germline V gives CDR1 SQVTM, CDR2 ANQGSEA. The CDR3 covers 13 residues. The CDR3 DNA is TGCAGCGTTGAAGTCAGTAGCACAGATACGCAGTATTTT. It yields the protein CSVEVSSTDTQYF.

This rearrangement joins TRBV4-1 to TRBJ1-1; 7 bases are a match to TRBD1. Germline V gene data show CDR1 as MGHRA and CDR2 as YSYEKL. With V trimmed by 1 base and J by 5 bases, 34 bases remained unmatched. This CDR3 comprises 24 residues. The CDR3 DNA sequence: TGCGCCAGCAGCCAAGTCCGGGTGGGGTCTAGGGGGACACGGGACAGTCGAGGAAGGACTGAAGCTTTCTTT. Translated: CASSQVRVGSRGTRDSRGRTEAFF.

This clonotype has a handful of counts. This chain uses TRBV6-5 with TRBJ2-7; D may match TRBD1 or TRBD2 (5 bases each). V was trimmed by 3 bases and J by 9 bases, leaving 18 bases between them. Looked up from germline, CDR1 is MNHEY and CDR2 is SVGAGI. The CDR3 runs 14 residues. CDR3 protein: CASSYRGPLFLQYF. The CDR3 bases are TGTGCCAGCAGTTATAGGGGACCCCTATTTTTGCAGTACTTC.

The sample holds a few counts of this clonotype. The chain couples TRBV7-2 to TRBJ1-3, with D possibly matching TRBD1 (6 bases). V was pared by 0 bases and J by 2 bases, with 11 bases between. The CDR3 has 16 amino acids. The germline gives CDR1 SGHTA, CDR2 FQGNSA. The CDR3 is CASSLAGGRTGNTIYF. The DNA of the CDR3 is TGTGCCAGCAGCTTAGCTGGGGGCAGGACTGGAAACACCATATATTTT.

Notes on this clonotype: One junction end does not reproduce the germline sequence, and a read error may be involved. This chain uses TRBV24-1 with TRBJ2-1, with D hard to call. Germline V gene data show CDR1 as KGHDR and CDR2 as SFDVKD. This CDR3 contains 12 residues. CDR3 region: CATRDSGPKQFF. In DNA, the CDR3 is TGTGCCACCAGGGATTCGGGCCCCAAGCAGTTCTTC.

The chain carries TRBV7-8 and TRBJ1-5; D gene ambiguous. CDR1 and CDR2 from the germline V gene are SGHVS and FQNEAQ. This CDR3 is built from 15 residues. Deletions cut 1 base from V and 1 base from J, with 8 bases between. The CDR3 protein is CASSLGLGSNQPQHF. Written as DNA, the CDR3 is TGTGCCAGCAGCTTAGGGCTTGGGAGCAATCAGCCCCAGCATTTT.

This clonotype occurred a few times. This chain links TRBV12-3 or TRBV12-4 with TRBJ1-2; no firm D call. This CDR3 region has 11 residues. Trimming stripped 10 bases from V and 4 bases from J, with 10 bases between. The CDR3 here is CATHGVYGYTF. In DNA form, the CDR3 reads TGTGCCACCCACGGCGTCTATGGCTACACCTTC.

J is TRBJ2-6 and V is TRBV5-1; a possible D gene is TRBD2 (5 bases). V lost 5 bases and J lost 0, with 9 bases in between. Germline V gene data show CDR1 as SGHRS and CDR2 as YFSETQ. This CDR3 contains 15 residues. CDR3 in DNA: TGCGCCAGCAGATGGGAGAGCTCTGGGGCCAACGTCCTGACTTTC. This sequence encodes CASRWESSGANVLTF.

This clonotype was detected only once. A much larger clone lies one base from this, so it may be a read error. The gene calls are TRBV6-2 or TRBV6-3 and TRBJ2-7; 8 bases align to TRBD1. Germline CDR1 MNHEY, CDR2 SVGEGT. J lost 7 bases, V lost 2 bases, and 13 bases had no gene match. There are 16 residues in the CDR3. Here the CDR3 reads CASSYGAGGRYNEQYF. As DNA, the CDR3 is TGTGCCAGCAGTTACGGGGCAGGGGGCCGTTACAATGAGCAGTACTTC.

This chain uses TRBV12-3 or TRBV12-4 with TRBJ2-7, with unresolved D. With 6 bases removed from V and 0 bases from J, the gap between germline ends came to 12 bases. The CDR3 consists of 14 residues. The CDR3 DNA follows: TGTGCCAGCAGCCCCAGCGAGGCCTCCTACGAGCAGTACTTC. This gives the protein CASSPSEASYEQYF.

The chain combines TRBV12-3 or TRBV12-4 with TRBJ2-7, with D perhaps given as TRBD1 or TRBD2 (5 bases each). The CDR3 is 18 amino acids. V was pared by 3 bases and J by 2 bases, with 23 bases between. The CDR3 region is CASSFFFWLGDPTYEQYF. Here the CDR3 DNA reads TGTGCCAGCAGTTTTTTTTTTTGGTTGGGGGACCCTACCTACGAGCAGTACTTC.

The chain has TRBV20-1 and TRBJ2-7, with 8 bases fitting TRBD1. CDR1 DFQATT and CDR2 SNEGSKA come from the germline V gene (reference sequence). J lost 6 bases, V lost 5 bases, and 9 bases had no gene match. The CDR3 sequence is 13 residues long. The CDR3 here is CSAPGQGQLEQYF. The CDR3 DNA is TGCAGTGCTCCCGGACAGGGACAACTCGAGCAGTACTTC.

This clonotype came up once. This sequence joins TRBV4-1 and TRBJ2-1; 13 nucleotides match TRBD2. The trim removed 2 bases at V and 7 bases at J, leaving 11 bases unmatched. Per the germline V gene, CDR1 is MGHRA and CDR2 is YSYEKL. The CDR3 length is 18 residues. Here the CDR3 DNA reads TGCGCCAGCAGCCAAAAGAAAAGGGGACTAGCGGGATGGAATGAGCAGTTCTTC. Its protein product is CASSQKKRGLAGWNEQFF.

V and J are TRBV2 and TRBJ2-7, with 10 bases matching TRBD1. This CDR3 is built from 14 residues. The trim removed 10 bases at V and 3 bases at J, leaving 9 bases unmatched. CDR1 SNHLY and CDR2 FYNNEI come from the germline V gene. CDR3 in DNA: TGTGCCACATTCTTGGGGGACAGGGGCTACGAGCAGTACTTC. This codes for CATFLGDRGYEQYF.

In this sample, this clonotype turned up a few times. The chain employs TRBV28 and TRBJ1-6; no clear D gene. Germline-derived CDR1 and CDR2 are MDHEN and SYDVKM. CDR3 length: 13 amino acids. V shed 2 bases and J shed 10 bases, with 9 bases lying between them. The CDR3 DNA reads TGTGCCAGCAGTTTACACTGGGCCTCACCCCTCCACTTT. It specifies CASSLHWASPLHF.

The chain links TRBV20-1 to TRBJ2-1; no firm D call. CDR1 DFQATT and CDR2 SNEGSKA come from the germline V gene (reference sequence). The length of the CDR3 is 14 residues. V shed 6 bases and J shed 2 bases, with 14 bases lying between them. The CDR3 DNA follows: TGCAGTGCGGACGATGAGCAAGCCTACAATGAGCAGTTCTTC. Residues: CSADDEQAYNEQFF.

This clonotype occurred a few times. Germline is not matched at one junction end, which may reflect a read error. CDR3 in amino acids: CASSIGQGSYEQYF. Written as DNA, the CDR3 is TGTGCCAGCAGCATAGGACAGGGATCCTACGAGCAGTACTTC. V is TRBV5-1 and J is TRBJ2-7; TRBD1 matches at 8 bases. Germline CDR1 reads SGHRS; CDR2 reads YFSETQ. This CDR3 spans 14 amino acids. Based on the CDR3 plus reference TRBV5-1 and TRBJ2-7, the full variable domain is KAGVTQTPRYLIKTRGQQVTLSCSPISGHRSVSWYQQTPGQGLQFLFEYFSETQRNKGNFPGRFSGRQFSNSRSEMNVSTLELGDSALYLCASSIGQGSYEQYFGPGTRLTVT.